This T cell receptor (beta chain) was observed in a study of vaccination effects on CD4 cells after COVID-19. As for the study in general: It was a median of 72 days after the second dose that post-vaccine samples were obtained.

CDR3 length: 16 amino acids. Looked up from germline, CDR1 is SGHTA and CDR2 is FQGTGA. With 2 bases clipped from V and 1 base from J, the junction kept 6 bases outside the gene matches. Details on this clone: What it binds is not known.

Antigen-specific CD4+ T cells were expanded with viral peptide pools in the ViraFEST assay before sequencing. A 10-day culture period preceded the isolation of CD4+ T cells. As their vaccination, participants received two doses of either BNT162b2 or mRNA-1273. Each vaccine recipient was nucleocapsid antibody negative and had no prior SARS-CoV-2 infection. Each culture well received roughly 1.9 million PBMC. These cells were then cultured in IMDM with roughly 9.8 IU/ml IL-2 and 9.5 to 10 ug/ml peptides. Notes on the study in general: Only a few convalescent patients and no early post-infection timepoints featured in the study.

The repertoire was sequenced with immunoSEQ multiplex PCR; TCRdb's copy has only in-frame clones and lacks some. This table holds 20,000 to 30,000 clones, nearly 80% found once. This receptor was identified in a human donor who received a COVID-19 vaccine. Some clones in this sample may be carry-over from other donors' samples. The rearrangement uses TRBV7-3 and TRBJ2-5; 8 bases align to TRBD2. Sequenced material: CD4+ T cells from PBMCs cultured with SARS-CoV-2 spike peptides, taken after COVID-19 vaccination. The CDR3 sequence: CASSLLGLGVQETQYF. DNA for the CDR3: TGTGCCAGCAGCTTATTGGGACTAGGGGTCCAAGAGACCCAGTACTTC. Filled out from reference TRBV7-3 and TRBJ2-5, the complete variable domain reads GAGVSQTPSNKVTEKGKYVELRCDPISGHTALYWYRQSLGQGPEFLIYFQGTGAADDSGLPNDRFFAVRPEGSVSTLKIQRTERGDSAVYLCASSLLGLGVQETQYFGPGTRLLVL.